This T cell receptor beta chain was recorded in a study of T cell responses to AZD1222 COVID-19 vaccine. Sequenced by immunoSEQ multiplex PCR; TCRdb stores in-frame clones only, minus some. The repertoire holds 84,000 or so clones, with nearly 90% as singletons. The V and J ends lost 1 base and 4 bases respectively, with 12 bases between them. In germline, CDR1 is SGHRS, CDR2 YFSETQ. The CDR3 contains 14 residues. This TCR was recovered from an adult in good health. The sample here was peripheral blood, taken on day 0 of AZD1222 vaccination. This rearrangement joins TRBV5-1 to TRBJ2-7; perhaps TRBD2 as D (5 bases). The chain's CDR3 is CASSLLSPGYEQYF. CDR3 in DNA: TGCGCCAGCAGCTTGTTGTCCCCGGGATACGAGCAGTACTTC.